This entry lists 20 T cell receptor beta chains sequenced from one sample in a study of blood T cell repertoires in COVID-19 (dated by TCRdb to between 2020 and 2021). Library creation used the immunoSEQ multiplex PCR assay. Entries here come from immuneACCESS through TCRdb and include only in-frame sequences with V and J called. Some clones fail to appear in such tables; in the studies checked, an unresolved V gene covers under half of the shortfall, and the cause of the remainder is unknown. The sample data list some 200,000 clones, and around 86% of these were observed just once. In total, the top ten clones hold roughly 5.7% of the sample. Specimen: peripheral blood. The receptors derive from a man aged 80 or over with acute or convalescent COVID-19.

This chain joins TRBV29-1 and TRBJ2-2, with TRBD2 matching 8 bases. The CDR3 has 16 amino acids. Trimming cost V 1 base and J 3 bases; bases outside gene matches: 7. From germline, CDR1 is SQVTM and CDR2 ANQGSEA. The CDR3 region has the DNA TGCAGCGTTGAAGCACCCAGCGGGAGTTACACCGGGGAGCTGTTTTTT. Translating it yields CSVEAPSGSYTGELFF.

This chain connects TRBV11-2 to TRBJ2-7; 12 bases are shared with TRBD1. This CDR3 spans 15 amino acids. The germline CDR1 and CDR2 sequences are SGHAT and FQNNGV. Germline trimming cut 5 bases from V and 2 bases from J; bases unmatched to any gene: 4. Here the CDR3 reads CASSKGTGGPYEQYF. DNA for the CDR3: TGTGCCAGCAGCAAGGGGACAGGGGGCCCCTACGAGCAGTACTTC.

The V and J genes are TRBV29-1 and TRBJ1-4, with a tentative D call TRBD1 (5 bases). The ends were cut back, 6 bases at V and 7 bases at J, with 12 bases in the middle. The CDR3 runs to 12 residues. Germline CDR1 SQVTM, CDR2 ANQGSEA. The CDR3: CSVDGRGEKLFF. The CDR3 DNA is TGCAGCGTGGACGGAAGGGGTGAAAAACTGTTTTTT.

The count of this clone is one. V gene TRBV19 combines with J gene TRBJ2-2; 9 bases match TRBD2. The germline CDR1 and CDR2 sequences are LNHDA and SQIVND (reference sequence). The CDR3 runs to 17 residues. The trim removed 6 bases at V and 2 bases at J, leaving 10 bases unmatched. In DNA, the CDR3 is TGTGCCAGTAGGCTGGCGGGACTAGCAGGAAACACCGGGGAGCTGTTTTTT. This encodes CASRLAGLAGNTGELFF.

V gene TRBV15 combines with J gene TRBJ2-1; TRBD2 matches at 10 bases. The CDR3 runs 19 residues. Germline trimming cut 0 bases from V and 0 bases from J; bases unmatched to any gene: 8. Per germline, CDR1 LNHNV and CDR2 YYDKDF (reference sequence). The CDR3 DNA reads as TGTGCCACCAGCAGAGATCGGGGACTAGCGCTATACTCCTACAATGAGCAGTTCTTC. Translation gives CATSRDRGLALYSYNEQFF.

The rearrangement uses TRBV27 and TRBJ1-4; possible D gene TRBD1, 6 bases. V lost 1 base and J lost 7, with 19 bases in between. Per germline, CDR1 MNHEY and CDR2 SMNVEV (reference sequence). This CDR3 comprises 17 residues. This CDR3 reads CASSLFPDSRRGEKLFF. In nucleotides, the CDR3 is TGTGCCAGCAGTTTATTCCCGGACAGCCGAAGGGGTGAAAAACTGTTTTTT. Full variable domain (missing parts from reference TRBV27 and TRBJ1-4): EAQVTQNPRYLITVTGKKLTVTCSQNMNHEYMSWYRQDPGLGLRQIYYSMNVEVTDKGDVPEGYKVSRKEKRNFPLILESPSPNQTSLYFCASSLFPDSRRGEKLFFGSGTQLSVL.

J is TRBJ1-1 and V is TRBV6-2 or TRBV6-3, with D hard to call. The germline CDR1 and CDR2 sequences are MNHEY and SVGEGT. Trimming removed 5 bases from V and 0 bases from J, with 7 bases in between. The CDR3 loop spans 13 amino acids. CDR3 DNA sequence: TGTGCCAGCAGTACACAAATGAACACTGAAGCTTTCTTT. As protein: CASSTQMNTEAFF.

This clone occurred once. This chain joins TRBV6-6 and TRBJ2-2, with D unresolved. CDR1 MNHNY and CDR2 SVGAGI come from the germline V gene (reference sequence). The CDR3 spans 15 residues. With 1 base removed from V and 0 bases from J, the gap between germline ends came to 6 bases. The CDR3 reads CASSYLSANTGELFF. DNA of the CDR3: TGTGCCAGCAGTTACTTGTCAGCGAACACCGGGGAGCTGTTTTTT.

In DNA, the CDR3 is TGTGCCAGCAGTTACTCCCGAGTGATGGCAGATACGCAGTATTTT. Translated: CASSYSRVMADTQYF. This chain connects TRBV6-2 or TRBV6-3 to TRBJ2-3; D not certain. This CDR3 has 15 residues. The germline V gene has CDR1 MNHEY and CDR2 SVGEGT. V was clipped by 0 bases and J by 4 bases, with 11 bases between them.

This sequence joins TRBV2 and TRBJ1-5, with D possibly TRBD1 on 5 matching bases. Deletions cut 3 bases from V and 6 bases from J, with 12 bases between. The CDR3 covers 14 residues. Looked up from germline, CDR1 is SNHLY and CDR2 is FYNNEI. The CDR3 reads CASSDGTGGQPQHF. The CDR3 bases are TGTGCCAGCAGTGATGGGACCGGGGGTCAGCCCCAGCATTTT.

The chain has TRBV27 and TRBJ2-1, with 12 bases lining up with TRBD2. V was pared by 7 bases and J by 7 bases, with 8 bases of the junction left unmatched. CDR3 length: 15 amino acids. Germline CDR1 is MNHEY and CDR2 is SMNVEV (reference sequence). DNA of the CDR3: TGTGCCAGCACTCTCCGACTAGCGGGAGTAAATGAGCAGTTCTTC. It encodes CASTLRLAGVNEQFF.

The chain uses TRBV29-1 and TRBJ1-5; TRBD1 might be the D (5 bases). The V gene's germline CDR1 is SQVTM and CDR2 ANQGSEA. The CDR3 runs to 15 residues. Trimming pared 4 bases from V and 0 bases from J, leaving 13 bases between. CDR3 region: CSVADSTNSNQPQHF. DNA of the CDR3: TGCAGCGTTGCTGACAGCACGAATAGCAATCAGCCCCAGCATTTT.

J is TRBJ2-3 and V is TRBV18; D is perhaps TRBD2 (6 bases). Trimming pared 6 bases from V and 0 bases from J, leaving 16 bases between. Germline CDR1 is KGHSH and CDR2 is LQKENI. This CDR3 is built from 16 residues. CDR3 sequence: CASSPRLAGSTDTQYF. DNA of the CDR3: TGTGCCAGCTCCCCAAGGCTGGCGGGAAGCACAGATACGCAGTATTTT. Filled out from reference TRBV18 and TRBJ2-3, the complete variable domain reads NAGVMQNPRHLVRRRGQEARLRCSPMKGHSHVYWYRQLPEEGLKFMVYLQKENIIDESGMPKERFSAEFPKEGPSILRIQQVVRGDSAAYFCASSPRLAGSTDTQYFGPGTRLTVL.

The chain combines TRBV28 with TRBJ2-5; the match to TRBD1 covers 7 bases. CDR1 MDHEN and CDR2 SYDVKM come from the germline V gene. J was trimmed by 3 bases and V by 11 bases; bases with no gene match: 6. This CDR3 spans 12 amino acids. The CDR3 DNA follows: TGTGCCTCCTCACAGGGGAAAGAGACCCAGTACTTC. This codes for CASSQGKETQYF.

This chain uses TRBV19 with TRBJ2-1, with 11 bases matching TRBD2. Germline trimming cut 7 bases from V and 5 bases from J; bases unmatched to any gene: 4. CDR3 length equals 14 residues. Germline CDR1 LNHDA, CDR2 SQIVND (reference sequence). Written as DNA, the CDR3 is TGTGCCAGTACGACTAGCGGGACCCACAATGAGCAGTTCTTC. It yields the protein CASTTSGTHNEQFF.

This chain links TRBV7-9 with TRBJ1-3; D not certain. V shed 2 bases and J shed 3 bases, with 8 bases lying between them. The CDR3 length is 14 residues. The germline V gene has CDR1 SEHNR and CDR2 FQNEAQ (reference sequence). The CDR3 nucleotides are TGTGCCAGCAGCTTATTGCAGAATGGAAACACCATATATTTT. This gives the protein CASSLLQNGNTIYF.

The genes are TRBV29-1 and TRBJ2-3, with D possibly matching TRBD2 (6 bases). CDR3 length: 12 amino acids. Germline loops: CDR1 SQVTM, CDR2 ANQGSEA. Trimming shortened V by 6 bases and J by 6 bases, and 13 bases separated the two germline ends. The CDR3 is CSVGAGGDTQYF. The CDR3, as DNA: TGCAGCGTAGGAGCGGGCGGGGATACGCAGTATTTT.

The chain carries TRBV19 and TRBJ2-1; a possible D gene is TRBD1 (5 bases). Per the germline V gene, CDR1 is LNHDA and CDR2 is SQIVND (reference sequence). V lost 7 bases to trimming and J lost 10 bases, with 14 bases between them. The CDR3 has 12 amino acids. The chain's CDR3 is CASKRTGGEQFF. In DNA form, the CDR3 reads TGTGCCAGTAAAAGAACAGGCGGAGAGCAGTTCTTC. Full variable domain (rest looked up from reference TRBV19 and TRBJ2-1): DGGITQSPKYLFRKEGQNVTLSCEQNLNHDAMYWYRQDPGQGLRLIYYSQIVNDFQKGDIAEGYSVSREKKESFPLTVTSAQKNPTAFYLCASKRTGGEQFFGPGTRLTVL.

The chain has TRBV6-5 and TRBJ2-1, with D tentatively TRBD1 (7 bases). The germline V gene has CDR1 MNHEY and CDR2 SVGAGI. There are 14 residues in the CDR3. The ends were cut back, 4 bases at V and 11 bases at J, with 18 bases in the middle. The DNA of the CDR3 is TGTGCCAGCAGTTTTGGAGGGGGCGGGCTTAAGCAGTTCTTC. This gives the protein CASSFGGGGLKQFF.

The chain has TRBV25-1 and TRBJ2-2, with D uncertain. The CDR3 totals 13 residues. Germline values: CDR1 MGHDK, CDR2 SYGVNS. With 5 bases removed from V and 1 base from J, the gap between germline ends came to 5 bases. CDR3 sequence reads: CASSRGNTGELFF. The CDR3 DNA reads as TGTGCCAGCAGTCGAGGGAACACCGGGGAGCTGTTTTTT.